The TCR beta chain described here comes from a study of blood T cell repertoires in COVID-19. The wider study: The cDNA or gDNA used as material had been derived from T cells, B-cell-depleted T cells, or PBMCs.

Per the study methods: The assay estimated nucleated cells by amplifying reference gene primers. Profiling relied on immunoSEQ multiplex PCR, and the TCRdb table lists in-frame clones only, not all of them. V, J and clone size are those of that table, while D and trimming were read from the DNA. This sample has roughly 140,000 clones, with about 89% found just once. Participant ages covered roughly 18 to 89 years across about two dozen US areas. The study counted Cohort 3 donors as recovered given two negative PCRs, clearance, or symptom resolution. Germline assignment: CDR1 KGHDR and CDR2 SFDVKD. V was clipped by 3 bases and J by 8 bases; unmatched bases: 4. There are 13 residues in the CDR3.

Sequenced material: PBMCs or T cells enriched from blood (not recorded which). This clonotype was obtained from a man in his 60s who had recovered from COVID-19. J is TRBJ1-2 and V is TRBV24-1; 8 bases match TRBD1. As DNA, the CDR3 is TGTGCCACCAGTGATGGGGACAGGAACGGCTACACCTTC. This encodes CATSDGDRNGYTF.